The rows below give T cell receptor beta chains drawn from one sample of a study of T-cell memory formation after mild COVID-19. TCRdb itself ran the 5' RACE reads through MiXCR, one entry per CDR3 protein. The profile shows around 80,000 distinct CDR3 sequences, 13% of them singletons. Sequencing was carried out using PBMCs or a T cell subset sorted from them (not recorded which). The receptors originated from a man between 18 and 29 years old who had mild COVID-19 (a few samples of this study predate the infection). Cell type and time point are not known. Each CDR3 is given with its conserved first and last residue. Fields, in order: V gene, J gene, CDR3 protein.

v_gene: TRBV12-5
j_gene: TRBJ2-5
CDR3aa: CASGLATTAALYF

v_gene: TRBV27
j_gene: TRBJ2-3
CDR3aa: CASKSTGVADTQYF

v_gene: TRBV6-5
j_gene: TRBJ1-1
CDR3aa: CASSYSGRGRAFF

v_gene: TRBV10-1
j_gene: TRBJ2-7
CDR3aa: CASSESTFPYEQYF

v_gene: TRBV4-2
j_gene: TRBJ2-7
CDR3aa: CASSQDFRVEKEQYF

v_gene: TRBV24-1
j_gene: TRBJ2-2
CDR3aa: CATSDLTSSLDGELFF

v_gene: TRBV7-9
j_gene: TRBJ1-1
CDR3aa: CASSSGSVGGTEAFF

v_gene: TRBV4-1
j_gene: TRBJ1-1
CDR3aa: CASSQVSEPRAFF

v_gene: TRBV9
j_gene: TRBJ2-1
CDR3aa: CASSVEWPTYNEQFF

v_gene: TRBV11-2
j_gene: TRBJ1-2
CDR3aa: CASSFIGRAGDGYTF

v_gene: TRBV4-2
j_gene: TRBJ1-5
CDR3aa: CASSLSGTGGQPQHF

v_gene: TRBV5-1
j_gene: TRBJ2-1
CDR3aa: CASSRSPPYNEQFF

v_gene: TRBV28
j_gene: TRBJ1-3
CDR3aa: CASSLDGGYTIYF

v_gene: TRBV5-1
j_gene: TRBJ2-7
CDR3aa: CASSFTGTAPYEQYF

v_gene: TRBV2
j_gene: TRBJ1-5
CDR3aa: CASSAGRQGDQPQHF

v_gene: TRBV7-9
j_gene: TRBJ2-7
CDR3aa: CASSLGDNSYEQYF

v_gene: TRBV29-1
j_gene: TRBJ2-3
CDR3aa: CSVEDRSPTDTQYF

v_gene: TRBV12-3/TRBV12-4
j_gene: TRBJ1-1
CDR3aa: CASSPDRGVTEAFF

v_gene: TRBV6-5
j_gene: TRBJ2-7
CDR3aa: CASSSSGGVSYEQYF

v_gene: TRBV5-1
j_gene: TRBJ2-7
CDR3aa: CASSHGTTSYEQYF

v_gene: TRBV12-3/TRBV12-4
j_gene: TRBJ2-7
CDR3aa: CASSADSYEQYF

v_gene: TRBV15
j_gene: TRBJ1-1
CDR3aa: CATSRTLHRTLNTEAFF

v_gene: TRBV20-1
j_gene: TRBJ2-1
CDR3aa: CSARGEWTGNEQFF

v_gene: TRBV4-3
j_gene: TRBJ2-3
CDR3aa: CASSQDTPAGGFTDTQYF

v_gene: TRBV27
j_gene: TRBJ2-2
CDR3aa: CASSLPGGLGTGELFF

v_gene: TRBV6-5
j_gene: TRBJ1-1
CDR3aa: CASSYSTGQAFF